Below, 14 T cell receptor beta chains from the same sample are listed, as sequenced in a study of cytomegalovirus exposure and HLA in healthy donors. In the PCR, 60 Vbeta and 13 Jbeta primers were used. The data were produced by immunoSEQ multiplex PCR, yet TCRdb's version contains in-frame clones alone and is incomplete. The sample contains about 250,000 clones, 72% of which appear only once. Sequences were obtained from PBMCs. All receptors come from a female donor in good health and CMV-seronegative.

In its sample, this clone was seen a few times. The CDR3 protein is CASTVWVGAGGVNEQFF. The CDR3 coding sequence is TGTGCCAGCACCGTTTGGGTGGGAGCGGGAGGAGTAAATGAGCAGTTCTTC. The rearrangement links TRBV28 to TRBJ2-1, with 9 nucleotides matching TRBD2. This CDR3 region has 17 residues. V gave up 7 bases and J gave up 7 bases; unmatched junction bases: 17. CDR1 and CDR2 (germline): MDHEN, SYDVKM.

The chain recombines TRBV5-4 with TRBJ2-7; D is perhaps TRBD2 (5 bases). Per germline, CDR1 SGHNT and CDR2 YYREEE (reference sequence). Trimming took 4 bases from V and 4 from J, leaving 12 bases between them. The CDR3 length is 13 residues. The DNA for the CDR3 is TGTGCCAGCAGCCACGGACTGGAATACGAGCAGTACTTC. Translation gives CASSHGLEYEQYF.

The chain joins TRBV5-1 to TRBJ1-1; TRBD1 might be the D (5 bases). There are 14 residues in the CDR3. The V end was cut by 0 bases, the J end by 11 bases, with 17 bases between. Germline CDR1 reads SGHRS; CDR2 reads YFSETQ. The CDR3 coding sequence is TGCGCCAGCAGCTTGGCGGAGCCGGGGGGAAGCGCTTTCTTT. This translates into CASSLAEPGGSAFF.

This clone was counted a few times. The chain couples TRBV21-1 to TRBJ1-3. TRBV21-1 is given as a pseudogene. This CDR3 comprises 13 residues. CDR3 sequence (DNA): TGTGCCAGCAGCAAAAGCCGTGGAAACACCATATATTTT. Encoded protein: CASSKSRGNTIYF.

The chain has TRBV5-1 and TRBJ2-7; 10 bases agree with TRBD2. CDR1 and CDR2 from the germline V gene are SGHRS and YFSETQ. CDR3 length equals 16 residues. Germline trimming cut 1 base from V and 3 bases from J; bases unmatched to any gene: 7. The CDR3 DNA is TGCGCCAGCAGCTTGATTCCAGGACTAGCGGTCTACGAGCAGTACTTC. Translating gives CASSLIPGLAVYEQYF.

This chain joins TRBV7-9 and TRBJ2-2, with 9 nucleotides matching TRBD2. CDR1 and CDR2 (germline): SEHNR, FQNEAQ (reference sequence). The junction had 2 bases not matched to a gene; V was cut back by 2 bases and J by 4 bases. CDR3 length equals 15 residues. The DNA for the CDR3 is TGTGCCAGCAGCTTAAGGCGGGAGGGCACCGGGGAGCTGTTTTTT. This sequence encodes CASSLRREGTGELFF.

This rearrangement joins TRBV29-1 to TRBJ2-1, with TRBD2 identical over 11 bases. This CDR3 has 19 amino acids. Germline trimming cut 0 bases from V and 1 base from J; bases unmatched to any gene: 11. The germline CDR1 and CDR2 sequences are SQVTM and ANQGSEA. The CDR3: CSVEDPSGTSGRSYNEQFF. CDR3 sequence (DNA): TGCAGCGTTGAAGATCCCTCCGGGACTAGCGGCCGATCCTACAATGAGCAGTTCTTC.

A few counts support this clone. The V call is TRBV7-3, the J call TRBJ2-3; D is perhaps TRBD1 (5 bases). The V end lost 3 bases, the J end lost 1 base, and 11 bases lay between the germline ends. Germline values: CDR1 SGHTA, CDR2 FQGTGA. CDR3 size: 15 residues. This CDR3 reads CASSFIQGGTDTQYF. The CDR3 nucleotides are TGTGCCAGCAGCTTTATTCAGGGTGGCACAGATACGCAGTATTTT.

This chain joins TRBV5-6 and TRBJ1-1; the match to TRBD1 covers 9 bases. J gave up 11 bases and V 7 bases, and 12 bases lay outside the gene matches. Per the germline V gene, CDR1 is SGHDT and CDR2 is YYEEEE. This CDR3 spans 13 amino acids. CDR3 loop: CASYRDREEVAFF. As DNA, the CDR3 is TGTGCCAGCTACCGGGACAGGGAGGAAGTGGCTTTCTTT.

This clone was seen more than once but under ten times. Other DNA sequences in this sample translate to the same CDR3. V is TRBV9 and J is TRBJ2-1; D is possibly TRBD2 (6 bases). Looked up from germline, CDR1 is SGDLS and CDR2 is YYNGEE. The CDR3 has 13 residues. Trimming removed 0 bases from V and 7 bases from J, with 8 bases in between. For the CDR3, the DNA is TGTGCCAGCAGCGTAGGGGAGGTGAATGAGCAGTTCTTC. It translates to CASSVGEVNEQFF.

Here the CDR3 DNA reads TGTGCTAGTGGTTCGACTAGCGGCCAGGAGACCCAGTACTTC. Amino acids: CASGSTSGQETQYF. This chain joins TRBV12-5 and TRBJ2-5; TRBD2 matches 9 bases. This CDR3 has 14 amino acids. Germline assignment: CDR1 LGHNT and CDR2 FRNRAP. After removal of 4 bases from V and 5 bases from J, the junction contained 5 bases not matched to a gene.

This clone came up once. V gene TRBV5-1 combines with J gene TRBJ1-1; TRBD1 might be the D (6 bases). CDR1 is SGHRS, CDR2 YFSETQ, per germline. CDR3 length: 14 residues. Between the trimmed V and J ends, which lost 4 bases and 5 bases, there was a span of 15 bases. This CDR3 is CASSQDSFTTEAFF. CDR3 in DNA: TGCGCCAGCAGCCAGGACAGCTTCACAACTGAAGCTTTCTTT.

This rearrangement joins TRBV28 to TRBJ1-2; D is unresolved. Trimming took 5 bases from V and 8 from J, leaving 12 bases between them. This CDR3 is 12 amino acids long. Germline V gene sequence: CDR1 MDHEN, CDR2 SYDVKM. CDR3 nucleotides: TGTGCCAGCAGTCCCGTCCGGAGCGGCTACACCTTC. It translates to CASSPVRSGYTF.

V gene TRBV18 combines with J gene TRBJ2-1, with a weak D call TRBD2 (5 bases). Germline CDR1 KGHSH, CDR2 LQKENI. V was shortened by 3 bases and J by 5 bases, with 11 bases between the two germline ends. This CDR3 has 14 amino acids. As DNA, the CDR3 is TGTGCCAGCTCACCTGTCGGGAACAACAATGAGCAGTTCTTC. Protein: CASSPVGNNNEQFF. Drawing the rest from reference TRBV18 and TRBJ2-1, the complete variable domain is NAGVMQNPRHLVRRRGQEARLRCSPMKGHSHVYWYRQLPEEGLKFMVYLQKENIIDESGMPKERFSAEFPKEGPSILRIQQVVRGDSAAYFCASSPVGNNNEQFFGPGTRLTVL.